Described below is a single T cell receptor (beta chain) sequence and its context. It has no known antigen specificity. No base quality values were provided; no much bigger clone lies one nucleotide off. The sample belongs to a study of neurological immune-mediated disorders (dated by TCRdb to between 2018 and 2020). Study-wide context: Of the 35 or so multiple sclerosis patients, some 30 had relapsing-remitting MS and 3 had secondary progressive MS. Peripheral blood TCR-beta repertoires from HTLV-I-associated myelopathy (HAM/TSP) patients, multiple sclerosis patients and healthy controls were compared by UMI-based sequencing. Longitudinal samples, technical triplicates and paired sorted CD4+ and CD8+ T-cell subsets, alongside PBMC samples, were included among the approximately 110 TCR-beta libraries. Longitudinal HAM/TSP and healthy donors had 3 time-points each (about 3-40 month intervals). The cohort included about 70 subjects: 14 with HAM/TSP, about 34 with multiple sclerosis, and 20 or so healthy controls. The study at large found these results: TCR clonal expansion was highest in HAM/TSP patients and lowest in MS patients, with MS patients falling below even healthy controls. Repertoires from 18 of 34 MS patients were grouped by phylogenetic analysis into a cluster of related CDR3 sequences, suggesting a possible repertoire-level signature. Across subjects, expanded clones never shared an identical CDR3 amino acid sequence, which suggests that the TCR-beta repertoires in every group were private. No association of the MS cluster with clinical or MRI features was observed, and the need for larger cohorts was stated by the authors.

cDNA synthesis used template-switch 5'RACE with a primer carrying a 10-nucleotide random unique molecular identifier tagging each TCR transcript. Every sequencing run covered 15-18 subjects and yielded more than 170 million TCR-beta sequences. Total RNA was extracted with the RNeasy kit. The KAPA Real-time Library Amplification kit was used to amplify TCR-beta VDJ regions with primers targeting the TCR constant region and the 5'RACE anchor. Sample indexes and Illumina adaptors were added in a first PCR, and a second PCR then increased library yield. After Ampure bead purification, the roughly 650 bp TCR product was size-selected on a 2% E-gel SizeSelection system. Library quality was checked on a Bioanalyzer, concentration was measured with Qubit, and libraries were quantified with the Kapa Library Quantification kit before pooling. Libraries were sequenced paired-end 2 x 150 bp on an Illumina HiSeq 2500. To increase sequence diversity, about 25-31% phiX was spiked into each library pool. On the authors' methods: Quality-filtered reads were processed with the UMI-based MiGEC pipeline, and over 75% of raw TCR sequences were removed by the MiGEC pipeline during error correction. IMGT germline references were used for alignment of VDJ genes, and clonotypes were defined by a unique CDR3 amino acid sequence together with V-J genes. Clonal expansion, Shannon diversity and CDR3 relatedness were evaluated with VDJtools (CalcPairwiseDistances, ClusterSamples), while phylogenetic trees were built in CLCbio workbench. Expanded clones were defined as having at least 8 unique UMIs, based on coefficient-of-variation modelling across technical triplicates. Through fastp at Q25 and MiXCR, TCRdb rebuilt clones from the public reads, retaining in-frame beta chains. Entries that share a CDR3 protein sequence are merged under the most common genes and DNA. The authors' filters were not applied to this entry. For this sample there are about 81,000 distinct CDR3 sequences; around 4% appear just once. The top ten constitute 5.7% of the sample.

The sample's time point label, in plain terms: longitudinal time-point 3. For unsorted PBMC libraries, 2 million PBMCs were used after storage in RNAlater at -80 degrees C until RNA extraction. The multiple sclerosis patients were enrolled in a US clinical protocol that evaluated disease progression with magnetic resonance imaging. Peripheral blood was subjected to Ficoll-Hypaque density gradient centrifugation to isolate PBMCs, which were then cryopreserved in liquid nitrogen. V drops 4 bases and J drops 5 bases, leaving 14 bases in between. CDR3 length: 14 amino acids, cysteine to phenylalanine. CDR3 DNA only is kept here, 42 bases in frame from base 1. CDR1 and CDR2, looked up from the germline V gene, are MGHRA and YSYEKL.

This clonotype was sampled from a woman aged 55-70 years with multiple sclerosis. The specimen was PBMCs. The V gene is TRBV4-1 and the J gene is TRBJ2-5; no D gene can be assigned with confidence. The CDR3 region has the sequence CASSLIVVGETQYF. The nucleotide sequence reads as follows: TGCGCCAGCAGCCTCATCGTAGTCGGGGAGACCCAGTACTTC.